Each of the 13 T cell receptor beta chains below was sequenced from the same sample in a study of blood T cell repertoires in COVID-19. TCRdb's table, derived via immunoSEQ multiplex PCR, lists solely in-frame clones and lacks some. The repertoire holds about 220,000 clones, with nearly 90% as singletons. Input material: PBMCs or T cells enriched from blood (not recorded which). The receptors originated from a man aged 30 to 39 who had been exposed to COVID-19.

V usage is TRBV9 and J usage is TRBJ1-1; 9 bases align to TRBD1. Germline CDR1 and CDR2: SGDLS and YYNGEE. The CDR3 has 18 amino acids. With 3 bases clipped from V and 1 base from J, the junction kept 13 bases outside the gene matches. CDR3 region: CASSATPRTGDRNTEAFF. The CDR3 DNA sequence: TGTGCCAGCAGCGCGACCCCCCGGACAGGGGACCGGAACACTGAAGCTTTCTTT.

There are a few counts of this clone. The chain is built from TRBV5-5 and TRBJ2-1, with 8 nucleotides matching TRBD1. In germline, CDR1 is SGHKS, CDR2 YYEKEE (reference sequence). CDR3 size: 13 residues. The V segment lost 4 bases and the J segment 7 bases; nucleotides outside the gene matches: 4. The CDR3: CASSQDRANEQFF. Written as DNA, the CDR3 is TGTGCCAGCAGCCAGGACAGGGCGAATGAGCAGTTCTTC.

J is TRBJ1-5 and V is TRBV19, with D possibly being TRBD1 (6 bases). Germline lookup yields CDR1 LNHDA and CDR2 SQIVND (reference sequence). This CDR3 is 16 amino acids long. Trimming took off 4 bases at V and 2 bases at J, with 15 bases between the two ends. CDR3 bases: TGTGCCAGTAGTAAGGGGGGAGGGGCTGGCAATCAGCCCCAGCATTTT. It codes for CASSKGGGAGNQPQHF.

The chain recombines TRBV6-5 with TRBJ1-1; TRBD1 matches at 7 bases. Germline V gene data show CDR1 as MNHEY and CDR2 as SVGAGI. J was trimmed by 3 bases and V by 5 bases; bases with no gene match: 3. The CDR3 has 13 amino acids. The DNA of the CDR3 is TGTGCCAGCAGTATGCAGGGGGACACTGAAGCTTTCTTT. Protein product: CASSMQGDTEAFF.

This chain links TRBV10-3 with TRBJ1-2; maybe TRBD1 (5 bases). The CDR3 loop spans 14 amino acids. The ends were cut back, 3 bases at V and 7 bases at J, with 15 bases in the middle. Germline CDR1 reads ENHRY; CDR2 reads SYGVKD. This chain's CDR3 is CAISDPGEGGGYTF. CDR3 DNA sequence: TGTGCCATCAGTGACCCGGGGGAGGGCGGTGGCTACACCTTC.

V is TRBV5-4 and J is TRBJ2-1; D possibly corresponds to TRBD2 (6 bases). CDR3 length: 15 amino acids. Germline-derived CDR1 and CDR2 are SGHNT and YYREEE (reference sequence). Trimming left V 5 bases short and J 0 bases short, with 12 bases between. The CDR3 reads CASSPGRGSYNEQFF. The CDR3 DNA sequence: TGTGCCAGCAGTCCAGGGCGGGGCTCCTACAATGAGCAGTTCTTC.

As for this clone: Other DNA sequences in this sample translate to the same CDR3. This chain links TRBV18 with TRBJ2-7; D not resolved. Between the trimmed V and J ends, which lost 4 bases and 4 bases, there was a span of 5 bases. The CDR3 spans 11 residues. The germline CDR1 and CDR2 sequences are KGHSH and LQKENI. CDR3 DNA sequence: TGTGCCAGCTCACAGAGGTACGAGCAGTACTTC. Its protein product is CASSQRYEQYF. Drawing the rest from reference TRBV18 and TRBJ2-7, the complete variable domain is NAGVMQNPRHLVRRRGQEARLRCSPMKGHSHVYWYRQLPEEGLKFMVYLQKENIIDESGMPKERFSAEFPKEGPSILRIQQVVRGDSAAYFCASSQRYEQYFGPGTRLTVT.

V gene TRBV5-4 combines with J gene TRBJ2-2, with TRBD2 identical over 7 bases. CDR3 length equals 12 residues. Trimming cost V 3 bases and J 8 bases; bases outside gene matches: 1. Germline V gives CDR1 SGHNT, CDR2 YYREEE (reference sequence). Here the CDR3 DNA reads TGTGCCAGCAGCTGGGGACTAGGGGAGCTGTTTTTT. Amino acids: CASSWGLGELFF.

The sample holds one count of this clone. The chain is built from TRBV3-1 (or the pseudogene TRBV3-2) and TRBJ1-4; D uncertain. V was clipped by 2 bases and J by 9 bases, with 4 bases between them. CDR1 and CDR2 from the germline V gene are LGHDT and YNNKEL (reference sequence). The CDR3 runs to 11 residues. The CDR3 nucleotides are TGTGCCAGCAGCCAACAAAAAAAACTGTTTTTT. Its protein product is CASSQQKKLFF.

The chain links TRBV9 to TRBJ1-6; TRBD1 is a possible D gene (5 bases). The CDR3 runs 15 residues. Germline loops: CDR1 SGDLS, CDR2 YYNGEE. The germline V and J ends were trimmed by 0 bases and 8 bases, with 12 bases remaining between them. In DNA, the CDR3 is TGTGCCAGCAGCGTAGACGGCAGGGATGATTCACCCCTCCACTTT. Translation: CASSVDGRDDSPLHF.

V is TRBV4-2 and J is TRBJ2-5; maybe TRBD2 (6 bases). CDR1 is LGHNA, CDR2 YNFKEQ, per germline. The CDR3 sequence is 13 residues long. Deletions cut 1 base from V and 4 bases from J, with 7 bases between. The CDR3 DNA reads as TGTGCCAGCAGCCAAGTGGGAGGAGAGACCCAGTACTTC. It specifies CASSQVGGETQYF.

This clone was found once. This sequence joins TRBV6-6 and TRBJ1-4; the match to TRBD1 covers 7 bases. Trimming removed 4 bases from V and 8 bases from J; junction bases left unmatched: 7. CDR1 MNHNY and CDR2 SVGAGI come from the germline V gene (reference sequence). This CDR3 spans 14 amino acids. CDR3 in amino acids: CASSSGGALEKLFF. For the CDR3, the DNA is TGTGCCAGCAGTTCAGGGGGTGCGTTGGAAAAACTGTTTTTT.

This chain's CDR3 is CASSPGGRGRWGEQYF. CDR3 DNA sequence: TGTGCCAGCTCACCAGGTGGCAGGGGGCGATGGGGCGAGCAGTACTTC. The chain couples TRBV18 to TRBJ2-7; 8 bases map to TRBD1. Germline trimming cut 2 bases from V and 6 bases from J; bases unmatched to any gene: 12. Germline V gene data show CDR1 as KGHSH and CDR2 as LQKENI. There are 16 residues in the CDR3.